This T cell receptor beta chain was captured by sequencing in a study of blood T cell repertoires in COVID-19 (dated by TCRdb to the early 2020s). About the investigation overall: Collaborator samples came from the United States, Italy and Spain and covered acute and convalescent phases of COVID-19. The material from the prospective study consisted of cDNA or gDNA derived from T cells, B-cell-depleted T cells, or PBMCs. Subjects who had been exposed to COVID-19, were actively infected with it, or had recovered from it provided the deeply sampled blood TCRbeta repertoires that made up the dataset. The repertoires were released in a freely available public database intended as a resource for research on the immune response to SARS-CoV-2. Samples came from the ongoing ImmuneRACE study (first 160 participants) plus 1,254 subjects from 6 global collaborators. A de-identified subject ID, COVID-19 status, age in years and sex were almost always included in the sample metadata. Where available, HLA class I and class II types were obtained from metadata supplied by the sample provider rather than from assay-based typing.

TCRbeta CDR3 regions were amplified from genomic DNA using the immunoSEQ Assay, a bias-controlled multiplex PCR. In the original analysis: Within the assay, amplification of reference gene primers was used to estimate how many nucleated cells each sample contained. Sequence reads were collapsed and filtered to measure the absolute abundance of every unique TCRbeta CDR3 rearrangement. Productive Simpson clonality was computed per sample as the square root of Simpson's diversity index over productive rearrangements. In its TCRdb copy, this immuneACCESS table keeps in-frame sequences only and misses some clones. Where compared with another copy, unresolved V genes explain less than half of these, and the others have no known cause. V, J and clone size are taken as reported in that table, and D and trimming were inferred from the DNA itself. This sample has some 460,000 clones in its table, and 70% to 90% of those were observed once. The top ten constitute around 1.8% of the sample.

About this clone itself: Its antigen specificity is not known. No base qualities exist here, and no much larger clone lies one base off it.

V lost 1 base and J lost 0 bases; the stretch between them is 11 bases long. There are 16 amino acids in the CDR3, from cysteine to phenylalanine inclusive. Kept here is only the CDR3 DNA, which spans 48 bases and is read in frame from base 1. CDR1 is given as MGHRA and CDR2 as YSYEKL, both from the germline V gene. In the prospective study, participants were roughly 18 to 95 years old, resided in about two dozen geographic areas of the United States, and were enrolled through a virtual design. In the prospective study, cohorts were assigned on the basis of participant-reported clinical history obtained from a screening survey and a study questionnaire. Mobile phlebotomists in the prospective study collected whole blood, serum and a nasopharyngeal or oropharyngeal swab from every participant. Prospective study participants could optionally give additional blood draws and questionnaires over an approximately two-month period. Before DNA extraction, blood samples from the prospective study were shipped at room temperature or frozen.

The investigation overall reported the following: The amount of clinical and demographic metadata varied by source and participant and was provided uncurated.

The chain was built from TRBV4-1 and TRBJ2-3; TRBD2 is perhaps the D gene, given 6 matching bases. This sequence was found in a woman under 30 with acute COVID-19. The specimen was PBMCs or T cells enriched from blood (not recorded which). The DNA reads TGCGCCAGCAGCCAAGCGTTGGCGGGGAGCACAGATACGCAGTATTTT. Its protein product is CASSQALAGSTDTQYF.